The entry below gives a single T cell receptor beta chain sequence along with its context. The study ran its PCR with 60 Vbeta and 13 Jbeta primers. TCRdb keeps only in-frame clones here, not all; method: immunoSEQ multiplex PCR. The specimen's table records about 59,000 clones. The sample originates from a study of cytomegalovirus exposure and HLA in healthy donors. Study context: In terms of ancestry, the Caucasian-associated cluster contained roughly 80% of the approximately 400 genotyped donors.

It was healthy bone marrow donors who served as donors. The V gene lost 0 bases and the J gene lost 4 bases, with 9 bases spanning the gap. CDR1 is SGDLS, CDR2 YYNGEE, per germline. The CDR3 loop spans 14 amino acids. This receptor was taken from a man between 25 and 39 years old in good health and CMV-seropositive. This chain connects TRBV9 to TRBJ2-3; a possible D gene is TRBD1 (6 bases). Specimen: PBMCs. The CDR3 DNA sequence: TGTGCCAGCAGCGTAGGGGGGCGGGCAGATACGCAGTATTTT. It specifies CASSVGGRADTQYF. Combining the CDR3 with reference TRBV9 and TRBJ2-3 gives the whole variable domain DSGVTQTPKHLITATGQRVTLRCSPRSGDLSVYWYQQSLDQGLQFLIQYYNGEERAKGNILERFSAQQFPDLHSELNLSSLELGDSALYFCASSVGGRADTQYFGPGTRLTVL.